The sequence of this T cell receptor beta chain was determined in a study of tumor-infiltrating lymphocytes in primary liver carcinoma listed by TCRdb under 2017. Background on the whole study: The five patients, three men and two women aged 30 to 69 years, had hepatocellular carcinoma (four) or combined HCC and intrahepatic cholangiocarcinoma (one). Tumors of the five patients were stage T1-T3 N0M0 with maximum diameters of 4.2 to 10 cm. Samples yielded roughly 3.65 to 7.5 million productive TCRbeta reads; read depth did not differ significantly between tissue types. TCRbeta repertoire sequencing, expression microarrays and whole-exome sequencing were combined in the study across five regions of each liver tumor, with adjacent normal tissue and blood also included. A total of about 35 specimens from 5 patients, comprising some 25 tumor regions, 5 adjacent noncancerous liver tissues and 5 peripheral blood samples, were covered by TCRbeta repertoire sequencing. The 25 or so tumor region samples were profiled with Agilent mRNA microarrays so that TCRbeta repertoire diversity could be related to the local molecular phenotype. Reproducibility between technical replicate repertoires was high, with correlation coefficients above 0.98 and mean shared-clone rates roughly 0.87. Study-wide conclusions, independent of this receptor: Only about 8-24% of top clones were present in all five regions of a tumor, suggesting spatial heterogeneity of tumor-infiltrating T cells. Only the TCR beta chain was sequenced, which likely underestimates true repertoire diversity because unpaired alpha chains were not captured. Since the samples were bulk and unsorted, there was no way to compare CD4+ and CD8+ T cell repertoires. With just a few patients in the study, the authors point out that the findings should be validated in a larger study. The top 250 clones made up a significantly larger repertoire fraction in tumors than in blood (p = 0.039). Consistent with antigen-driven expansion, pairs of tumor regions showed higher repertoire overlap (mean roughly 35%) than either tumor-adjacent pairs (approximately 17%) or tumor-blood pairs (around 15%).

TCRbeta-specific cDNA was reverse-transcribed from 500 to 550 ng total RNA using a constant-region primer and ProtoScript II reverse transcriptase. The TCRbeta libraries were prepared through three rounds of nested multiplex PCR following a slightly modified ARM-PCR procedure. Each of the first two PCR rounds ran for 10 cycles and used multiplex TRBV1-TRBV30 forward primers together with a Cbeta reverse primer. Sample barcodes and Illumina adapters were added in a final 25-cycle PCR with Deep VentR polymerase. Before sequencing, amplicons between 200 and 500 bp were purified from gel using a QIAquick gel extraction kit. TCRbeta amplicons were sequenced on an Illumina HiSeq 2500 with 250-bp paired-end reads. The study's own analysis went as follows. Trimmomatic v0.33 was used to quality-trim the reads, and FLASH v1.2.11 was used to merge paired reads so that full CDR3 sequences could be recovered. V, D and J germline segments were assigned to the rearranged TCRbeta sequences using MiGEC v1.2.1b. Clonotype statistics and Shannon-Wiener diversity indices were computed with VDJtools v1.0.0. Except for diversity analysis, only the 250 most abundant clonotypes of each sample were used in subsequent analyses to reduce sampling bias. TCRdb reran the public reads through fastp at Q25 and MiXCR, keeping productive beta chains. Each CDR3 protein appears once, grouped with its most common genes and DNA. TCRdb, rather than the study authors, made the V and J calls. Across this sample there are 120,000 or so distinct CDR3 sequences, with 55% to 65% seen only once. About a tenth of the sample rests with the top ten.

Points on this clonotype: No cognate antigen has been identified for it. A junction boundary mismatches the germline segment, possibly from a read error.

The germline V gene sets CDR1 to SQVTM and CDR2 to ANQGSEA. Inclusive of the bounding cysteine and phenylalanine, the CDR3 is 15 residues long. This entry keeps only the CDR3 DNA: 45 bases, framed from base 1. Without any cell sorting, total RNA and DNA were extracted together from approximately 20-30 mg of bulk tissue using the AllPrep DNA/RNA mini kit. Between November 2015 and March 2016, about 5 patients in China with histopathologically diagnosed primary liver carcinoma had their tumors surgically resected. Chronic HBV infection was present in the patients, and the patients were treatment-naive at sampling. Five spatially separated regions were sampled per tumor: superior, inferior, left-lateral and right-lateral poles, plus the tumor centre. Histological examination found more than 75% viable tumor cells in every tumor sample. Fresh tumor and adjacent tissue pieces were bisected, with one half stored in RNAlater at -80 degrees C and the other half sent for histology.

Material for sequencing was liver tumor tissue from sampling region 1. Explained via the paper, the cell subset or site label denotes: tumor region T1, superior pole. This chain is built from TRBV29-1 and TRBJ2-6, with a weak D call of TRBD2 (6 bases match). The origin of this receptor is a woman in her sixties with primary liver carcinoma and hepatitis B virus infection. CDR3 loop: CSVVREGTGANILTF. The base sequence is TGCAGCGTTGTGAGGGAAGGGACTGGGGCCAACATCCTGACTTTC.